A selection of T cell receptor beta chains follows, all from one sample in a study of T-cell memory formation after mild COVID-19. TCRdb ran MiXCR on the 5' RACE reads and lists one entry per CDR3 protein. The sample yields 410,000 or so distinct CDR3 sequences, more than 20% seen once. The sample taken for sequencing was PBMCs or a T cell subset sorted from them (not recorded which). The receptor set was obtained from an adult woman who had mild COVID-19 (a few samples of this study predate the infection). Cell type and time point are not known. Both conserved end residues are part of each CDR3. Each record gives: D gene, clone size, V gene, J gene, CDR3 DNA, CDR3 protein. The D gene is left open where the match is weak. Clone size appears in some rows only: once, few, many, or a class for an expanded clone.

.	.	TRBV18	TRBJ2-3	TGTGCCAGCTCACGTGAGGAGGCAGTCACAGATACGCAGTATTTT	CASSREEAVTDTQYF
TRBD1	.	TRBV2	TRBJ2-3	TGTGCCAGCAGGGGACAGGGGGCGGACACAGATACGCAGTATTTT	CASRGQGADTDTQYF
.	many	TRBV7-9	TRBJ2-1	TGTGCCAGCAGCTTAGACTCGTCCTACAATGAGCAGTTCTTC	CASSLDSSYNEQFF
TRBD2	few	TRBV4-2	TRBJ2-2	TGTGCCAGCAGTTCGATCGGACTAGCGGGGGCCAACACCGGGGAGCTGTTTTTT	CASSSIGLAGANTGELFF
.	.	TRBV15	TRBJ1-2	TGTGCCACCTCTGGCAGTAGGGCATCCACTGGCTATGGCTACACCTTC	CATSGSRASTGYGYTF
.	.	TRBV19	TRBJ2-7	TGTGCCAGTAGTCGGAAGGGGTACGAGCAGTACTTC	CASSRKGYEQYF
.	.	TRBV7-2	TRBJ1-5	TGTGCCAGCAGCTACACAGGGAATTTCGCGGGTCAGCCCCAGCATTTT	CASSYTGNFAGQPQHF
.	once	TRBV19	TRBJ2-6	TGTGCCAGTAGTATACAGCCCTCTGGGGCCAACGTCCTGACTTTC	CASSIQPSGANVLTF
.	few	TRBV7-9	TRBJ1-1	TGTGCCAGCAGCTTAGCCACATACACTGAAGCTTTCTTT	CASSLATYTEAFF
.	.	TRBV30	TRBJ2-1	TGTGCCTGGAGTGTACTAGTGGGAGAGGGGAATGAGCAGTTCTTC	CAWSVLVGEGNEQFF
.	.	TRBV6-6	TRBJ2-7	TGTGCCAGCAGTTACTCCTTGCGGGCCTACGAGCAGTACTTC	CASSYSLRAYEQYF
.	.	TRBV3-1	TRBJ1-5	TGTGCCAGCAGCCAAGATGGCCAGGGCAGACAGCCCCAGCATTTT	CASSQDGQGRQPQHF
TRBD2	few	TRBV5-6	TRBJ2-5	TGTGCCAGCAGCTTTGGTCGCGGGAGCCAAGAGACTCAGTACTTC	CASSFGRGSQETQYF
.	.	TRBV3-1	TRBJ2-2	TGTGCCAGCAGCCAAGGGACAAACAGCTACACCGGGGAGCTGTTTTTT	CASSQGTNSYTGELFF
TRBD1	.	TRBV5-1	TRBJ1-2	TGCGCCAGCAGCTTGGCGGGACAGCTTTATGGCTACACCTTC	CASSLAGQLYGYTF
TRBD2	few	TRBV6-2/TRBV6-3	TRBJ2-7	TGTGCCACCTACAGGCCGGGACTAGCGGCCTACGAGCAGTACTTC	CATYRPGLAAYEQYF
.	few	TRBV7-2	TRBJ1-1	TGTGCCAGCAGCCCGAAGAGGGTCAACACTGAAGCTTTCTTT	CASSPKRVNTEAFF
TRBD1	.	TRBV2	TRBJ1-5	TGTGCCAGCAAGAGGGGGCGCAGGAGCAATCAGCCCCAGCATTTT	CASKRGRRSNQPQHF
TRBD2	few	TRBV9	TRBJ2-1	TGTGCCAGCAGCGTGAGGGCTAGCGGGAGTTTGGAGGCGAATGAGCAGTTCTTC	CASSVRASGSLEANEQFF
TRBD1	.	TRBV29-1	TRBJ1-2	TGCAGCGTTGAGGCGGCAGGGGGTTATGGCTACACCTTC	CSVEAAGGYGYTF
TRBD2	.	TRBV30	TRBJ2-7	TGTGCCTGGAGTGAAGGAGCGGGGACCTACGAGCAGTACTTC	CAWSEGAGTYEQYF
.	.	TRBV5-1	TRBJ1-5	TGCGCCAGCAGCTTGGCCAAAGGGTTTCAGCCCCAGCATTTT	CASSLAKGFQPQHF
TRBD2	few	TRBV5-1	TRBJ2-1	TGCGCCAGCAGCCCCTCTAGCGGGAGTAGTTTTTCTACGGCCTACAATGAGCAGTTCTTC	CASSPSSGSSFSTAYNEQFF
TRBD2	.	TRBV4-2	TRBJ2-1	TGTGCCAGCAGCCAAGATTGGACTAGCGGGAGTAGTGAGCAGTTCTTC	CASSQDWTSGSSEQFF
.	few	TRBV18	TRBJ2-7	TGTGCCAGCTCTCGGACAGCCTCCTACGAGCAGTACTTC	CASSRTASYEQYF